The 26 T cell receptor beta chains below all came from one sample that was sequenced in a study of cytomegalovirus exposure and HLA in healthy donors. PCR employed 60 Vbeta and 13 Jbeta primers. Clones were read by immunoSEQ multiplex PCR, and TCRdb kept only the in-frame ones, dropping some. The sample table includes tens of thousands of clones. Sequenced: PBMCs. All receptors derive from a woman younger than 45 in good health and CMV-seronegative.

The chain couples TRBV18 to TRBJ1-5; D not resolved. V dropped 4 bases and J dropped 5 bases, with 9 bases sitting between them. The CDR3 is 13 residues long. CDR1 is KGHSH, CDR2 LQKENI, per germline. In DNA form, the CDR3 reads TGTGCCAGCTCACACGGGAAGGATCAGCCCCAGCATTTT. Amino acid sequence: CASSHGKDQPQHF.

V gene TRBV5-4 combines with J gene TRBJ2-5, with 8 bases matching TRBD1. This CDR3 contains 14 residues. The trim removed 1 base at V and 5 bases at J, leaving 4 bases unmatched. Germline assignment: CDR1 SGHNT and CDR2 YYREEE (reference sequence). Here the CDR3 DNA reads TGTGCCAGCAGCTTGCCAGGGGGCCGTGAGACCCAGTACTTC. Amino acids: CASSLPGGRETQYF.

Comment on this clone: Relative to the germline gene, one junction end is altered; a read error may explain this. The J gene is TRBJ2-5, the V gene TRBV18, with D hard to call. The germline gives CDR1 KGHSH, CDR2 LQKENI. This CDR3 contains 13 residues. The CDR3 here is CASSPRHLENQYF. The CDR3 DNA reads as TGTGCCAGCTCACCGAGGCACTTGGAGAACCAGTACTTC.

For the CDR3, the DNA is TGTGCCTGGAATACCCGTGACAGGGGGCGAAAACTGTTTTTT. Amino acid sequence: CAWNTRDRGRKLFF. The rearrangement links TRBV30 to TRBJ1-4; the match to TRBD1 covers 10 bases. The V segment lost 4 bases and the J segment 10 bases; nucleotides outside the gene matches: 9. This CDR3 contains 14 residues. Germline values: CDR1 GTSNPN, CDR2 SVGIG (reference sequence).

The V call is TRBV29-1, the J call TRBJ2-3; 7 bases are a match to TRBD1. The germline V gene encodes CDR1 SQVTM and CDR2 ANQGSEA. The CDR3 has 15 amino acids. The ends lost 0 bases at V and 3 bases at J; junction bases unmatched: 6. The CDR3 DNA reads TGCAGCGTTGAAGATCAAGCCAGGGGGACAGATACGCAGTATTTT. This translates into CSVEDQARGTDTQYF.

The J gene is TRBJ2-1, the V gene TRBV9, with 16 bases fitting TRBD2. J was trimmed by 5 bases and V by 8 bases; bases with no gene match: 4. Germline CDR1 is SGDLS and CDR2 is YYNGEE. CDR3 length equals 15 residues. Here the CDR3 reads CARGTSGRANNEQFF. The CDR3 DNA reads TGTGCCAGGGGGACTAGCGGGAGGGCCAACAATGAGCAGTTCTTC.

The V call is TRBV15, the J call TRBJ1-4, with 7 bases fitting TRBD1. Germline trimming cut 2 bases from V and 8 bases from J; bases unmatched to any gene: 11. Germline V gene sequence: CDR1 LNHNV, CDR2 YYDKDF (reference sequence). This CDR3 spans 16 amino acids. CDR3 DNA sequence: TGTGCCACCAGCAGAAACGGGAACCTACAGGGGGAAAAACTGTTTTTT. Its translation: CATSRNGNLQGEKLFF.

The chain employs TRBV6-5 and TRBJ2-3; TRBD1 matches 9 bases. Germline V gene sequence: CDR1 MNHEY, CDR2 SVGAGI. V gave up 6 bases and J gave up 1 base; unmatched junction bases: 2. The CDR3 runs 14 residues. The CDR3 coding sequence is TGTGCCAGCAGACAGGGGGCCGGCACAGATACGCAGTATTTT. Translated, it gives CASRQGAGTDTQYF.

The chain carries TRBV29-1 and TRBJ2-1, with D unclear. V lost 1 base to trimming and J lost 10 bases, with 11 bases between them. The CDR3 loop spans 12 amino acids. The germline V gene has CDR1 SQVTM and CDR2 ANQGSEA. For the CDR3, the DNA is TGCAGCGTTGAAGTGCTAGAGCGCGAGCAGTTCTTC. It is translated as CSVEVLEREQFF.

About this clone itself: This specimen includes other DNA sequences encoding the same CDR3. The chain links TRBV18 to TRBJ2-7; 8 nucleotides align to TRBD2. Per germline, CDR1 KGHSH and CDR2 LQKENI. The J segment lost 5 bases and the V segment lost 6 bases, leaving 6 bases of the junction unmatched. The CDR3 length is 13 residues. In DNA form, the CDR3 reads TGTGCCAGCTCGTCGGGGGGGCCTAACGAGCAGTACTTC. Translating it yields CASSSGGPNEQYF. The whole variable domain, remainder taken from reference TRBV18 and TRBJ2-7, is NAGVMQNPRHLVRRRGQEARLRCSPMKGHSHVYWYRQLPEEGLKFMVYLQKENIIDESGMPKERFSAEFPKEGPSILRIQQVVRGDSAAYFCASSSGGPNEQYFGPGTRLTVT.

The J gene is TRBJ2-7, the V gene TRBV30; perhaps TRBD1 as D (5 bases). Germline V gene lookup returns CDR1 GTSNPN and CDR2 SVGIG (reference sequence). This CDR3 region has 12 residues. Trimming shortened V by 5 bases and J by 2 bases, and 10 bases separated the two germline ends. CDR3 bases: TGTGCCTGGGGCGACAGCACCTACGAGCAGTACTTC. This sequence encodes CAWGDSTYEQYF.

This chain uses TRBV5-8 with TRBJ1-2; tentatively, D is TRBD1 (6 bases). Trimming left V 4 bases short and J 3 bases short, with 13 bases between. CDR1 and CDR2 (germline): SGHTS, YDEGEE. This CDR3 spans 14 amino acids. CDR3 coding DNA: TGTGCCAGCAGCCACGGGGACACTGACTATGGCTACACCTTC. Amino acid sequence: CASSHGDTDYGYTF.

V is TRBV6-5 and J is TRBJ1-2; the D is unclear. V lost 2 bases and J 10 bases, leaving 20 bases between the germline ends. CDR3 length: 15 residues. Germline V lookup: CDR1 MNHEY, CDR2 SVGAGI. CDR3 DNA sequence: TGTGCCAGCAGTTACCTCAACCAGGCCCCAGACGACTACACCTTC. This gives the protein CASSYLNQAPDDYTF.

The V call is TRBV18, the J call TRBJ1-2; 8 positions match TRBD1. J was trimmed by 3 bases and V by 5 bases; bases with no gene match: 5. CDR3 length: 14 residues. Germline V lookup: CDR1 KGHSH, CDR2 LQKENI. Here the CDR3 DNA reads TGTGCCAGCTCAGAACAGGGGGAAGACTATGGCTACACCTTC. This sequence encodes CASSEQGEDYGYTF.

This sequence joins TRBV19 and TRBJ1-1; no clear D. Germline CDR1 reads LNHDA; CDR2 reads SQIVND (reference sequence). V lost 8 bases and J 1 base, leaving 11 bases between the germline ends. CDR3 length equals 13 residues. As DNA, the CDR3 is TGTGCCAGTGCTAATGAGAAGAACACTGAAGCTTTCTTT. This sequence encodes CASANEKNTEAFF.

The chain recombines TRBV5-1 with TRBJ2-5; TRBD2 matches at 8 bases. The CDR3 runs 16 residues. Per germline, CDR1 SGHRS and CDR2 YFSETQ. J lost 5 bases, V lost 4 bases, and 13 bases had no gene match. CDR3 nucleotides: TGCGCCAGCAGCGTACTTTCGGGGGGGCCAGGGGAGACCCAGTACTTC. Its translation is CASSVLSGGPGETQYF.

This chain links TRBV5-1 with TRBJ1-1; the D gene is possibly TRBD1 (6 bases). The germline V gene has CDR1 SGHRS and CDR2 YFSETQ. V lost 4 bases, J lost 5 bases, and 12 bases lay in between. This CDR3 has 13 residues. CDR3 DNA: TGCGCCAGCAGCCCCACAGGGTATACTGAAGCTTTCTTT. This codes for CASSPTGYTEAFF.

The chain joins TRBV30 to TRBJ2-3, with D perhaps matching TRBD2 (6 bases). Germline assignment: CDR1 GTSNPN and CDR2 SVGIG (reference sequence). V dropped 1 base and J dropped 6 bases, with 14 bases sitting between them. The CDR3 contains 14 residues. The DNA for the CDR3 is TGTGCCTGGAGTGCGGTATTAGCGGCGGATACGCAGTATTTT. Its protein is CAWSAVLAADTQYF. Drawing the rest from reference TRBV30 and TRBJ2-3, the complete variable domain is SQTIHQWPATLVQPVGSPLSLECTVEGTSNPNLYWYRQAAGRGLQLLFYSVGIGQISSEVPQNLSASRPQDRQFILSSKKLLLSDSGFYLCAWSAVLAADTQYFGPGTRLTVL.

The CDR3 DNA is TGTGCCAGCAGTTTCTTAGCGGGGACTAACCAAGAGACCCAGTACTTC. Protein: CASSFLAGTNQETQYF. The rearrangement links TRBV6-5 to TRBJ2-5, with 8 nucleotides matching TRBD2. J was trimmed by 0 bases and V by 4 bases; bases with no gene match: 7. The CDR3 is 16 residues long. Germline CDR1 is MNHEY and CDR2 is SVGAGI.

The chain links TRBV6-6 to TRBJ1-6; D gene ambiguous. CDR1 is MNHNY and CDR2 is SVGAGI in the germline V gene (reference sequence). Trimming shortened V by 6 bases and J by 2 bases, and 5 bases separated the two germline ends. The CDR3 length is 13 residues. This chain's CDR3 is CASSLAYNSPLHF. For the CDR3, the DNA is TGTGCCAGCAGCCTTGCCTATAATTCACCCCTCCACTTT.

The chain combines TRBV6-5 with TRBJ1-2; 8 positions match TRBD1. In germline, CDR1 is MNHEY, CDR2 SVGAGI. V gave up 7 bases and J gave up 4 bases; unmatched junction bases: 5. This CDR3 has 13 amino acids. CDR3 sequence: CASTRDRIYGYTF. The DNA for the CDR3 is TGTGCCAGCACGCGGGACAGGATCTATGGCTACACCTTC.

The gene calls are TRBV18 and TRBJ2-3; D remains unclear. The germline CDR1 and CDR2 sequences are KGHSH and LQKENI. V was clipped by 3 bases and J by 3 bases, with 4 bases between them. The CDR3 consists of 12 residues. CDR3 bases: TGTGCCAGCTCACCCGGGACAGATACGCAGTATTTT. Protein: CASSPGTDTQYF.

The gene calls are TRBV29-1 and TRBJ1-2; maybe TRBD1 (5 bases). The CDR3 extends over 12 amino acids. Germline V CDR1 and CDR2: SQVTM, ANQGSEA. The CDR3 here is CSLREGSYGYTF. As DNA, the CDR3 is TGCAGTCTTCGGGAGGGGTCCTATGGCTACACCTTC.

The chain carries TRBV7-6 and TRBJ2-3; 14 bases are shared with TRBD2. The CDR3 runs 16 residues. CDR1 SGHVS and CDR2 FNYEAQ come from the germline V gene. Germline trimming cut 5 bases from V and 2 bases from J; bases unmatched to any gene: 3. In nucleotides, the CDR3 is TGTGCCAGCAGCCCGACTAGCGGGAGGGTCACAGATACGCAGTATTTT. Translation: CASSPTSGRVTDTQYF.

The chain joins TRBV10-3 to TRBJ2-7, with D perhaps matching TRBD1 (5 bases). Germline CDR1 and CDR2: ENHRY and SYGVKD. This CDR3 has 14 amino acids. V gave up 8 bases and J gave up 5 bases, with 19 bases separating them. The CDR3 DNA reads as TGTGCCATCCATCCCGGCACCCAGGGCGACGAGCAGTACTTC. Protein sequence: CAIHPGTQGDEQYF.

This rearrangement joins TRBV23-1 to TRBJ1-5; D perhaps matches TRBD1 (5 bases). TRBV23-1 is assigned to the ORF class and has an uncertain function. The CDR3 runs to 14 residues. V was cut by 9 bases and J by 4 bases, with 16 bases left in between. CDR3 DNA sequence: TGCGCCAGTAATGGGGCAGGTCAAAATCAGCCCCAGCATTTT. The encoded protein is CASNGAGQNQPQHF.